The 2 T cell receptor beta chains reported below all come from one sample, sequenced in a study of T-cell reconstitution after alpha-beta-depleted transplantation in children. Unique molecular identifiers were built into the TCRbeta library. TCRdb passed the PCR reads through MiXCR, listing each CDR3 protein once. This sample has over 400,000 distinct CDR3 sequences; approximately 13% occur once, and the top ten carry about 5%. The specimen comprised PBMCs from the stem cell graft donor, sampled from the stem cell graft. The receptor set was obtained from a human donor who donated a stem cell graft to a child with combined immunodeficiency.

The chain uses TRBV20-1 and TRBJ1-5; D uncertain. The CDR3 totals 14 residues. Germline V gives CDR1 DFQATT, CDR2 SNEGSKA (reference sequence). Trimming cost V 3 bases and J 2 bases, with 11 bases left between them. The CDR3 nucleotides are TGCAGTGCTAGCCGAGGTTATGGCAATCAGCCCCAGCATTTT. Amino acid sequence: CSASRGYGNQPQHF.

This clonotype was picked up a small number of times. CDR3 residues: CASSSNTDRGPQPQHF. CDR3 nucleotides: TGTGCCAGCAGCTCTAATACGGACAGGGGGCCTCAGCCCCAGCATTTT. The chain employs TRBV13 and TRBJ1-5, with TRBD1 matching 11 bases. Trimming cost V 4 bases and J 6 bases; bases outside gene matches: 8. The CDR3 has 16 amino acids. Germline-derived CDR1 and CDR2 are PRHDT and FYEKMQ (reference sequence).